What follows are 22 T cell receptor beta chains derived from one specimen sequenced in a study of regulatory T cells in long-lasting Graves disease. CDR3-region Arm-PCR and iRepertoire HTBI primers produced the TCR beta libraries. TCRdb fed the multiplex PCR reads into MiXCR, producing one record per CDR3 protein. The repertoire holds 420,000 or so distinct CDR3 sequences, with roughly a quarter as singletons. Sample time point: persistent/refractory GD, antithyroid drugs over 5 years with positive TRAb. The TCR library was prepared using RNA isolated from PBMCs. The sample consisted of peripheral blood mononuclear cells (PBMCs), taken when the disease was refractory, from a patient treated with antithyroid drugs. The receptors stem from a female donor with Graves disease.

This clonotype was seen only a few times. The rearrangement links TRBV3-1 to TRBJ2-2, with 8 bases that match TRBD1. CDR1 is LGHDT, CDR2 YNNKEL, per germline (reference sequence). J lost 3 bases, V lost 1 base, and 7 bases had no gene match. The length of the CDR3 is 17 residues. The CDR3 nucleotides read TGTGCCAGCAGCCAAGCCCGGACAGGGTTCGACACCGGGGAGCTGTTTTTT. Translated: CASSQARTGFDTGELFF.

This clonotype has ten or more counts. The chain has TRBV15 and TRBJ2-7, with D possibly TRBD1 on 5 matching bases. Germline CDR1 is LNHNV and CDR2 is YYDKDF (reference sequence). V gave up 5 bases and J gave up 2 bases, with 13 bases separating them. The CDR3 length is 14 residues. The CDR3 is CATSPLGRPYEQYF. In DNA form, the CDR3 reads TGTGCCACCAGCCCTCTGGGGCGCCCCTACGAGCAGTACTTC.

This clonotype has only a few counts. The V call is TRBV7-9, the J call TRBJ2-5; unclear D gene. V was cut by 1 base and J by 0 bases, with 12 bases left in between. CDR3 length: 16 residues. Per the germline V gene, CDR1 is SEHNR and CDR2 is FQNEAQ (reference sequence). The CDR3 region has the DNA TGTGCCAGCAGCTTAGGAGGCTCTGCCTACCAAGAGACCCAGTACTTC. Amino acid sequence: CASSLGGSAYQETQYF.

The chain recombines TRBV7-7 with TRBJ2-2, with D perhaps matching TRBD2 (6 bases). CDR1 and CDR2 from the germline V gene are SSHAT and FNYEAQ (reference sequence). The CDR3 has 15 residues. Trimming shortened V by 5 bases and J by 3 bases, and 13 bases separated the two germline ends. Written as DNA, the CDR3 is TGTGCCAGCAGCACGGGACTGGATTACACCGGGGAGCTGTTTTTT. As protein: CASSTGLDYTGELFF.

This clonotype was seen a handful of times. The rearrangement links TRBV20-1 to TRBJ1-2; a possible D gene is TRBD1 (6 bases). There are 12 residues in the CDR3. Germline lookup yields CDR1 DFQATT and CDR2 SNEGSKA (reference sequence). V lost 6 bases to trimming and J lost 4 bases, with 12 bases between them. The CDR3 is CSAATGGYGYTF. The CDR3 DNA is TGCAGTGCGGCGACAGGAGGCTATGGCTACACCTTC.

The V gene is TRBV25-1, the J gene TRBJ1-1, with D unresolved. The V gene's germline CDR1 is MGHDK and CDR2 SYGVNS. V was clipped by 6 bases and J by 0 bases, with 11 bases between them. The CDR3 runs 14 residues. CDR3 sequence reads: CASSRPEMNTEAFF. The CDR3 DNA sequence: TGTGCCAGCAGCCGGCCGGAAATGAACACTGAAGCTTTCTTT.

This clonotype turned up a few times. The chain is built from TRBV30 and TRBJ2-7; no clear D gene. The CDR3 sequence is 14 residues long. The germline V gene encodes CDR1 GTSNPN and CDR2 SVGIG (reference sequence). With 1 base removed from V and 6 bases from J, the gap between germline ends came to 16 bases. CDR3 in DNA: TGTGCCTGGAGTGCCCTCCGGGCCTTAGGCGAGCAGTACTTC. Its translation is CAWSALRALGEQYF.

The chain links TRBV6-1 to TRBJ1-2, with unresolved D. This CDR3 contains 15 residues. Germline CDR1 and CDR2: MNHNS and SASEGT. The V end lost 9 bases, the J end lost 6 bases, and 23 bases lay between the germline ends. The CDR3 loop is CASYNFRTHWDGYTF. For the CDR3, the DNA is TGTGCCAGTTACAATTTTCGGACCCACTGGGATGGCTACACCTTC.

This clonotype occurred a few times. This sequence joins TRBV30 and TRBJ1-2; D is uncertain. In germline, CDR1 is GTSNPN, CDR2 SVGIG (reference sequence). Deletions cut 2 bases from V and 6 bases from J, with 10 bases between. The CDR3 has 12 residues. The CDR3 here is CAWSWRPHGYTF. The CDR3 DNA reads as TGTGCCTGGAGTTGGAGGCCTCATGGCTACACCTTC.

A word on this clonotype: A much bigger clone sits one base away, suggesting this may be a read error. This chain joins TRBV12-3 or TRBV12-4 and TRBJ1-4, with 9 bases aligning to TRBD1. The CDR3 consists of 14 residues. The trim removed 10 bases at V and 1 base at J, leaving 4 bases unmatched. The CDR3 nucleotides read TGTGCCAACAGGACAGGGGTAACTAATGAAAAACTGTTTTTT. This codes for CANRTGVTNEKLFF.

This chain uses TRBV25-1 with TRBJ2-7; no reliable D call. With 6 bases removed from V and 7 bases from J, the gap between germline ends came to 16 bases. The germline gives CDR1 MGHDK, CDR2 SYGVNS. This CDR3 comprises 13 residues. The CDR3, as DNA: TGTGCCAGCAGCTCGGGCAGCACCTTGGAGCAGTACTTC. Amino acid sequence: CASSSGSTLEQYF.

In nucleotides, the CDR3 is TGTGCCAGCAGCTTACTCAGTTCTGGCGGGGAGCTGTTTTTT. It codes for CASSLLSSGGELFF. The chain has TRBV7-2 and TRBJ2-2; no clear D. CDR1 is SGHTA, CDR2 FQGNSA, per germline. This CDR3 has 14 amino acids. Trimming took 2 bases from V and 7 from J, leaving 11 bases between them.

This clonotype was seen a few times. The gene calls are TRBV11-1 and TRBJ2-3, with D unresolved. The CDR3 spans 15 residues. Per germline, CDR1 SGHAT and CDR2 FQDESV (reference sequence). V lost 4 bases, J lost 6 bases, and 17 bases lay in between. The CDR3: CASSSYSSSEDTQYF. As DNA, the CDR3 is TGTGCCAGCAGCTCCTACTCCTCCAGCGAGGATACGCAGTATTTT.

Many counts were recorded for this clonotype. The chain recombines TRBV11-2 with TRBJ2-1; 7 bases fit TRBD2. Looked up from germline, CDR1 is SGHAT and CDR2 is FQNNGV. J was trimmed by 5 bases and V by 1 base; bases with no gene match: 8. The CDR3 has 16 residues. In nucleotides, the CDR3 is TGTGCCAGCAGCTTAGTTGCGGGAGCGAGGAACAATGAGCAGTTCTTC. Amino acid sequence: CASSLVAGARNNEQFF.

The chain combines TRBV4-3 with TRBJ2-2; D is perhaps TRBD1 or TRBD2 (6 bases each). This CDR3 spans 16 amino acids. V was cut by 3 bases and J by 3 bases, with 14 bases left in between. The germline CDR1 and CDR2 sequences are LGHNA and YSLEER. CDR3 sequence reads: CASSQDSWGDTGELFF. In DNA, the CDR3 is TGCGCCAGCAGCCAGGACAGCTGGGGGGACACCGGGGAGCTGTTTTTT.

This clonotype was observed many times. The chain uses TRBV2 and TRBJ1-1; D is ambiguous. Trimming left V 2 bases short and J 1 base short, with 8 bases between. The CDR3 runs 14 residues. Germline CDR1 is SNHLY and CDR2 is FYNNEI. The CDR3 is CASSELFGNTEAFF. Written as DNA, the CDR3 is TGTGCCAGCAGTGAATTATTCGGGAACACTGAAGCTTTCTTT.

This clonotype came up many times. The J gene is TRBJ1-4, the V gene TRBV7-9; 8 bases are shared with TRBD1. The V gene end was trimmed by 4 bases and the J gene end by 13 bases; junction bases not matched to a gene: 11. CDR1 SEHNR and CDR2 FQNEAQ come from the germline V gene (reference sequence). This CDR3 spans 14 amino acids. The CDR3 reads CASSSDGGQGGLFF. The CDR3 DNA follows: TGTGCCAGCAGCTCAGACGGTGGACAGGGAGGACTGTTTTTT.

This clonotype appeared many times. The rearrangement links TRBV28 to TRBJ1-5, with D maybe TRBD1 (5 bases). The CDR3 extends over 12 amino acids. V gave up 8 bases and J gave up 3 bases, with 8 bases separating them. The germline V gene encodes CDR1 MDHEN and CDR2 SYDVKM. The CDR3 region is CASRGTNQPQHF. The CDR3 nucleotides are TGTGCCAGCCGGGGGACCAATCAGCCCCAGCATTTT.

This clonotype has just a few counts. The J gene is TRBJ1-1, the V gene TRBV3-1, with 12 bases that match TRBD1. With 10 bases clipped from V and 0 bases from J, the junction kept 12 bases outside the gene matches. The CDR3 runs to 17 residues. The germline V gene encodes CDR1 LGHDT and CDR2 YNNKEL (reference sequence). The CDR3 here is CAITGTGGAVVNTEAFF. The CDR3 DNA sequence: TGTGCCATTACCGGGACAGGGGGCGCGGTTGTGAACACTGAAGCTTTCTTT. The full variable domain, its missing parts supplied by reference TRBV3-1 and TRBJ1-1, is DTAVSQTPKYLVTQMGNDKSIKCEQNLGHDTMYWYKQDSKKFLKIMFSYNNKELIINETVPNRFSPKSPDKAHLNLHINSLELGDSAVYFCAITGTGGAVVNTEAFFGQGTRLTVV.

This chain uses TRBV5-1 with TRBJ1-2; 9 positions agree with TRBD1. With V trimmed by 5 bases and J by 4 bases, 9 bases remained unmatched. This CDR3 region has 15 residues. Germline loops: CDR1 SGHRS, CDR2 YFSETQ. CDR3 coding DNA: TGCGCCAGCAGACCCACGGGACAGGGACTCTATGGCTACACCTTC. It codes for CASRPTGQGLYGYTF.

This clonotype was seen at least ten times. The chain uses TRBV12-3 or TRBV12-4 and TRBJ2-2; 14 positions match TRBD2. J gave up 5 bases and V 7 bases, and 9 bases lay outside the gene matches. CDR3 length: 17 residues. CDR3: CASTQGLAGEGTGELFF. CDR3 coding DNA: TGTGCCAGCACCCAGGGACTAGCGGGAGAGGGTACCGGGGAGCTGTTTTTT.

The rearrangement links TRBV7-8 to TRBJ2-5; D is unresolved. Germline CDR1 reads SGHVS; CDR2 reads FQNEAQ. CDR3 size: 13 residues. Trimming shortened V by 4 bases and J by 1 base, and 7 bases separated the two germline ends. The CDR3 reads CASSSYRQETQYF. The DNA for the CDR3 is TGTGCCAGCAGCTCCTACCGCCAAGAGACCCAGTACTTC.